This entry lists 5 T cell receptor beta chains sequenced from one sample in a study of cytomegalovirus exposure and HLA in healthy donors. Primers included in the PCR were 60 Vbeta and 13 Jbeta primers. Sequenced by immunoSEQ multiplex PCR; TCRdb stores in-frame clones only, minus some. The data show fewer than 250,000 clones, with roughly 79% seen just once and 1.6% held by the top ten. The sequencing input was PBMCs. These receptors all come from a woman under 30 in good health and CMV-seronegative.

The chain has TRBV6-5 and TRBJ1-4; D remains ambiguous. Germline assignment: CDR1 MNHEY and CDR2 SVGAGI. With 6 bases removed from V and 8 bases from J, the gap between germline ends came to 10 bases. This CDR3 region has 12 residues. The CDR3 spells CASRRFGEKLFF. In DNA, the CDR3 is TGTGCCAGCAGGAGGTTTGGGGAAAAACTGTTTTTT.

The rearrangement joins TRBV7-8 to TRBJ2-7, with 10 bases that match TRBD1. There are 14 residues in the CDR3. Germline trimming cut 3 bases from V and 5 bases from J; bases unmatched to any gene: 4. Germline loops: CDR1 SGHVS, CDR2 FQNEAQ. The CDR3 loop reads CASSLGQGIHEQYF. CDR3 bases: TGTGCCAGCAGCTTGGGACAGGGGATCCACGAGCAGTACTTC.

This clone was recorded once. V usage is TRBV6-5 and J usage is TRBJ1-2; a possible D gene is TRBD1 (5 bases). This CDR3 is built from 13 residues. Looked up from germline, CDR1 is MNHEY and CDR2 is SVGAGI. With 2 bases removed from V and 8 bases from J, the gap between germline ends came to 12 bases. The CDR3 loop reads CASSYGFGGGYTF. CDR3 nucleotides: TGTGCCAGCAGTTACGGTTTCGGGGGGGGCTACACCTTC.

The J gene is TRBJ1-1, the V gene TRBV6-5; 9 bases are shared with TRBD1. Germline V gene data show CDR1 as MNHEY and CDR2 as SVGAGI. The CDR3 is 15 residues long. V was pared by 6 bases and J by 1 base, with 6 bases of the junction left unmatched. The DNA of the CDR3 is TGTGCCAGCAGCTGGACAGGGGCCCAGAACACTGAAGCTTTCTTT. Translated, it gives CASSWTGAQNTEAFF.

The CDR3 loop reads CASSQDLQSGMGYTF. DNA of the CDR3: TGTGCCAGCAGCCAAGATCTCCAGTCAGGGATGGGCTACACCTTC. V and J are TRBV14 and TRBJ1-2; weak D call: TRBD1 (5 bases). Germline CDR1 reads SGHDN; CDR2 reads FVKESK. V was cut by 0 bases and J by 8 bases, with 16 bases left in between. CDR3 size: 15 residues.